This T cell receptor (beta chain) emerged from a study of cytomegalovirus exposure and HLA in healthy donors. The study's findings and limits: Cytomegalovirus-associated status was assigned to 150 to 200 TCR beta chains. Confirmation in vitro established that a few CMV-associated chains were specific for CMV antigens.

Comments on this clone: Its antigen remains unknown.

Both 60 Vbeta primers and 13 Jbeta primers went into the PCR. TCRdb's table, derived via immunoSEQ multiplex PCR, lists solely in-frame clones and lacks some. The sample records under 150,000 clones, about four fifths being singletons. Trimming shortened V by 2 bases and J by 4 bases, and 14 bases separated the two germline ends. This CDR3 comprises 16 residues. Germline CDR1 and CDR2: MNHEY and SMNVEV (reference sequence). The origin of this receptor is a man aged 30-40 years in good health and CMV-seropositive. The sample comprised PBMCs. The genes are TRBV27 and TRBJ2-2; perhaps TRBD1 as D (6 bases). CDR3 nucleotide sequence: TGTGCCAGCAGTTTAATGGGGGCCCTGGGCACCGGGGAGCTGTTTTTT. Amino acids: CASSLMGALGTGELFF.